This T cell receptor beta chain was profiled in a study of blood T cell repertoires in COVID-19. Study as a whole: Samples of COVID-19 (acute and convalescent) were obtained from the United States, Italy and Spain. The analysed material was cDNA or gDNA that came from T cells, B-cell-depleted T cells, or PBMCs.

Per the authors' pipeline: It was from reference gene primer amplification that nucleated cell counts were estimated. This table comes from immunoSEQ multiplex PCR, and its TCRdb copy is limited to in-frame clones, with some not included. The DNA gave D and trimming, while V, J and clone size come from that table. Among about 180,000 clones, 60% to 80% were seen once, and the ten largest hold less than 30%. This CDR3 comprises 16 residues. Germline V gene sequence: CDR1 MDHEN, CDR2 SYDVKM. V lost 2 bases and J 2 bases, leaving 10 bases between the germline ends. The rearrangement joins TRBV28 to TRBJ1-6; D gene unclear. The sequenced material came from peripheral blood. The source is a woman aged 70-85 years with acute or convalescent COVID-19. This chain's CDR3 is CASSLTGNPYNSPLHF. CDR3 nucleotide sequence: TGTGCCAGCAGTTTAACCGGGAACCCCTATAATTCACCCCTCCACTTT.